The 15 T cell receptor beta chains listed next were all sequenced from one sample in a study of blood T cell repertoires in COVID-19. Clones were sequenced by immunoSEQ multiplex PCR, and TCRdb holds only the in-frame ones, with some missing. This sample yields roughly 41,000 clones, of which approximately 83% are seen a single time; 15% to 19% belongs to the top ten. The sample was peripheral blood. The receptor source for this set is a human donor in a cohort sampled during active COVID-19. The donor label of this sample is uncertain.

This chain joins TRBV18 and TRBJ1-2; D is possibly TRBD1 (6 bases). Trimming pared 3 bases from V and 5 bases from J, leaving 16 bases between. The CDR3 consists of 15 residues. From germline, CDR1 is KGHSH and CDR2 LQKENI. The CDR3 DNA reads as TGTGCCAGCTCACCCCAGGGGTCTGGGCTTTATGGCTACACCTTC. Amino acids: CASSPQGSGLYGYTF.

This rearrangement joins TRBV4-1 to TRBJ2-2, with TRBD1 matching 9 bases. Germline CDR1 MGHRA, CDR2 YSYEKL. The V gene end was trimmed by 2 bases and the J gene end by 6 bases; junction bases not matched to a gene: 7. CDR3 length: 16 residues. The CDR3 nucleotides are TGCGCCAGCAGCCAACCCCGGGACAGGGTAGCCGGGGAGCTGTTTTTT. It codes for CASSQPRDRVAGELFF.

The chain uses TRBV19 and TRBJ2-1, with TRBD2 matching over 10 bases. This CDR3 is built from 19 residues. The V and J ends lost 1 base and 1 base, in that order; junction bases with no gene match: 10. Looked up from germline, CDR1 is LNHDA and CDR2 is SQIVND (reference sequence). The CDR3 here is CASSIVSSGGFQSYNEQFF. The CDR3, as DNA: TGTGCCAGTAGTATAGTTTCTAGCGGGGGATTCCAATCCTACAATGAGCAGTTCTTC. The full variable domain, rest sourced from reference TRBV19 and TRBJ2-1, is DGGITQSPKYLFRKEGQNVTLSCEQNLNHDAMYWYRQDPGQGLRLIYYSQIVNDFQKGDIAEGYSVSREKKESFPLTVTSAQKNPTAFYLCASSIVSSGGFQSYNEQFFGPGTRLTVL.

V gene TRBV4-3 combines with J gene TRBJ2-5; D call uncertain. This CDR3 region has 16 residues. Germline CDR1 is LGHNA and CDR2 is YSLEER. The ends were cut back, 0 bases at V and 4 bases at J, with 15 bases in the middle. In nucleotides, the CDR3 is TGCGCCAGCAGCCAAGAGGGCCCGCGTATGGGAGAGACCCAGTACTTC. Amino acids: CASSQEGPRMGETQYF.

J is TRBJ2-1 and V is TRBV24-1, with TRBD1 as a possible D gene (6 bases). The CDR3 runs to 17 residues. Germline CDR1 is KGHDR and CDR2 is SFDVKD. V was shortened by 4 bases and J by 0 bases, with 15 bases between the two germline ends. The chain's CDR3 is CATSDRKTGRSYNEQFF. The DNA for the CDR3 is TGTGCCACCAGTGACCGGAAGACAGGACGCTCCTACAATGAGCAGTTCTTC.

This clone was observed a single time. This chain uses TRBV28 with TRBJ2-5; 14 bases line up with TRBD2. Germline CDR1 MDHEN, CDR2 SYDVKM. With 5 bases clipped from V and 1 base from J, the junction kept 6 bases outside the gene matches. There are 17 residues in the CDR3. The CDR3 region is CASSLWTSGGFQETQYF. The CDR3 DNA is TGTGCCAGCAGTCTCTGGACTAGCGGGGGGTTCCAAGAGACCCAGTACTTC. The full variable domain, with the rest looked up from reference TRBV28 and TRBJ2-5, is DVKVTQSSRYLVKRTGEKVFLECVQDMDHENMFWYRQDPGLGLRLIYFSYDVKMKEKGDIPEGYSVSREKKERFSLILESASTNQTSMYLCASSLWTSGGFQETQYFGPGTRLLVL.

The V call is TRBV5-1, the J call TRBJ1-6; D remains unclear. The CDR3 spans 15 residues. Trimming removed 3 bases from V and 7 bases from J, with 14 bases in between. Per the germline V gene, CDR1 is SGHRS and CDR2 is YFSETQ. CDR3 sequence reads: CASSWEEVGNSPLHF. For the CDR3, the DNA is TGCGCCAGCAGCTGGGAGGAGGTCGGAAATTCACCCCTCCACTTT.

Regarding this clone: Other nucleotide sequences in the sample specify the same CDR3. The chain couples TRBV5-6 to TRBJ1-3, with 7 bases fitting TRBD1. The CDR3 contains 14 residues. Per the germline V gene, CDR1 is SGHDT and CDR2 is YYEEEE. Trimming at V came to 4 bases and at J to 2 bases, leaving 3 bases not matched to a gene. As DNA, the CDR3 is TGTGCCAGCAGCCCTACAGGGGCTGGAAACACCATATATTTT. It is translated as CASSPTGAGNTIYF.

V is TRBV29-1 and J is TRBJ1-1; TRBD1 matches at 7 bases. Per the germline V gene, CDR1 is SQVTM and CDR2 is ANQGSEA. This CDR3 has 15 residues. For the CDR3, the DNA is TGCAGTGTACCCCCCACGGACAGGAGGAACACTGAAGCTTTCTTT. This sequence encodes CSVPPTDRRNTEAFF.

V usage is TRBV10-3 and J usage is TRBJ1-1; D may be TRBD1 (6 bases). Trimming pared 3 bases from V and 3 bases from J, leaving 8 bases between. Germline CDR1 and CDR2: ENHRY and SYGVKD. The CDR3 is made up of 13 amino acids. The CDR3 DNA is TGTGCCATCAGTGAACGGACAGACACTGAAGCTTTCTTT. Residues: CAISERTDTEAFF.

Only one count was recorded for this clone. The chain links TRBV3-1 (or the pseudogene TRBV3-2) to TRBJ2-1; tentatively, D is TRBD1 (6 bases). The CDR3 totals 12 residues. Germline V gene data show CDR1 as LGHDT and CDR2 as YNNKEL (reference sequence). The V end lost 4 bases, the J end lost 8 bases, and 9 bases lay between the germline ends. The CDR3 sequence is CASSPYRDEQFF. Written as DNA, the CDR3 is TGTGCCAGCAGCCCCTACAGGGATGAGCAGTTCTTC.

The chain joins TRBV4-3 to TRBJ1-2, with D perhaps TRBD1 (5 bases). CDR1 is LGHNA, CDR2 YSLEER, per germline. V lost 0 bases, J lost 8 bases, and 10 bases lay in between. The CDR3 loop spans 13 amino acids. CDR3 protein: CASSQDRRAGYTF. The CDR3 DNA reads as TGCGCCAGCAGCCAAGATCGCAGGGCCGGCTACACCTTC.

The rearrangement joins TRBV4-3 to TRBJ2-7; TRBD1 aligns across 10 bases. Germline CDR1 reads LGHNA; CDR2 reads YSLEER. Germline trimming cut 6 bases from V and 5 bases from J; bases unmatched to any gene: 16. CDR3 size: 17 residues. The DNA of the CDR3 is TGCGCCAGCAGTCCTAACCCTCGGGACAGGGGTGTCCACGAGCAGTACTTC. Its translation: CASSPNPRDRGVHEQYF.

This clone was seen only once. The chain has TRBV4-3 and TRBJ2-1, with a weak D call TRBD2 (6 bases). This CDR3 comprises 17 residues. The V and J ends lost 0 bases and 1 base respectively, with 13 bases between them. CDR1 is LGHNA, CDR2 YSLEER, per germline. Here the CDR3 reads CASSQDSGDLSYNEQFF. In nucleotides, the CDR3 is TGCGCCAGCAGCCAAGACTCGGGGGACCTATCCTACAATGAGCAGTTCTTC.

The chain uses TRBV2 and TRBJ1-5; D remains unclear. This CDR3 is 15 amino acids long. The V and J ends lost 4 bases and 0 bases respectively, with 10 bases between them. Germline CDR1 SNHLY, CDR2 FYNNEI. This CDR3 is CASSAPGNSNQPQHF. In nucleotides, the CDR3 is TGTGCCAGCAGTGCCCCGGGTAATAGCAATCAGCCCCAGCATTTT.